Below, 18 T cell receptor beta chains from the same sample are listed, as sequenced in a study of cytomegalovirus exposure and HLA in healthy donors (dated 2017 in TCRdb). The library was produced with the immunoSEQ multiplex PCR assay. For the multiplex PCR, a mixture combining 60 forward primers for TCR Vbeta segments and 13 reverse primers for TCR Jbeta segments was used. TCRdb retrieved this table from immuneACCESS and kept in-frame rearrangements only. Not all clones are present; in checked studies, unresolved V genes account for under half, and no reason is known for the remainder. Present in this sample are some 150,000 clones, over 70% of which were seen just once. The ten largest clones capture approximately 6.1% of the sample. The sequenced material came from PBMCs. These receptors originate from a man aged 25 to 40 in good health and CMV-seropositive.

The chain employs TRBV5-1 and TRBJ2-5, with a weak D call TRBD2 (6 bases). The CDR3 covers 15 residues. Germline CDR1 and CDR2: SGHRS and YFSETQ. V lost 0 bases and J 1 base, leaving 10 bases between the germline ends. CDR3 sequence: CASSLGSGFQETQYF. The CDR3 nucleotides read TGCGCCAGCAGCTTGGGAAGCGGGTTCCAAGAGACCCAGTACTTC.

This sequence joins TRBV5-1 and TRBJ2-1; D is perhaps TRBD2 (5 bases). This CDR3 region has 15 residues. Per the germline V gene, CDR1 is SGHRS and CDR2 is YFSETQ. Deletions cut 4 bases from V and 5 bases from J, with 16 bases between. The CDR3 sequence: CASSNSSGTNNEQFF. As DNA, the CDR3 is TGCGCCAGCAGCAACTCCTCGGGAACAAACAATGAGCAGTTCTTC.

The rearrangement links TRBV5-1 to TRBJ2-1, with a weak D call TRBD1 (5 bases). Germline V gives CDR1 SGHRS, CDR2 YFSETQ. The germline V and J ends were trimmed by 1 base and 7 bases, with 9 bases remaining between them. The CDR3 covers 13 residues. Written as DNA, the CDR3 is TGCGCCAGCAGCTTGCCAGGGAAAAATGAGCAGTTCTTC. Residues: CASSLPGKNEQFF. The entire variable domain, with the rest obtained from reference TRBV5-1 and TRBJ2-1, is as follows: KAGVTQTPRYLIKTRGQQVTLSCSPISGHRSVSWYQQTPGQGLQFLFEYFSETQRNKGNFPGRFSGRQFSNSRSEMNVSTLELGDSALYLCASSLPGKNEQFFGPGTRLTVL.

This clone has just a few counts. The junction departs from the called germline gene at one end, perhaps through a read error. The chain combines TRBV28 with TRBJ2-7, with 10 bases that match TRBD1. Looked up from germline, CDR1 is MDHEN and CDR2 is SYDVKM. The CDR3 sequence is 15 residues long. CDR3 in DNA: TGTGCCAGCAGTTTGACGGGACAGGGGACCTCTCTCCGGAACTTC. This gives the protein CASSLTGQGTSLRNF.

As regards this clone: One junction end disagrees with the germline gene, perhaps due to a read error. This chain uses TRBV7-9 with TRBJ1-5, with a tentative D call TRBD1 (5 bases). The CDR3 runs to 12 residues. Germline values: CDR1 SEHNR, CDR2 FQNEAQ (reference sequence). DNA of the CDR3: TGTTCCAGCAGCCACGGGGGTCAGCCCCAGCATTTT. Its protein product is CSSSHGGQPQHF.

This clone has just one count. The J gene is TRBJ2-7, the V gene TRBV2; D call uncertain. V was trimmed by 10 bases and J by 2 bases, leaving 12 bases between them. This CDR3 is built from 12 residues. From germline, CDR1 is SNHLY and CDR2 FYNNEI. DNA of the CDR3: TGTGCCAACACGAACGAGGCCTACGAGCAGTACTTC. Encoded protein: CANTNEAYEQYF. Full variable domain (outside the CDR3, taken from reference TRBV2 and TRBJ2-7): EPEVTQTPSHQVTQMGQEVILRCVPISNHLYFYWYRQILGQKVEFLVSFYNNEISEKSEIFDDQFSVERPDGSNFTLKIRSTKLEDSAMYFCANTNEAYEQYFGPGTRLTVT.

J is TRBJ2-1 and V is TRBV23-1, with 9 nucleotides matching TRBD2. TRBV23-1 qualifies as an ORF whose function is uncertain. After removal of 2 bases from V and 8 bases from J, the junction contained 13 bases not matched to a gene. This CDR3 is 17 amino acids long. CDR3 region: CASSQMLAGNRRDEQFF. CDR3 bases: TGCGCCAGCAGTCAAATGCTAGCGGGAAACCGCCGGGATGAGCAGTTCTTC.

V and J are TRBV27 and TRBJ2-2, with 13 bases fitting TRBD2. This CDR3 spans 17 amino acids. V lost 4 bases, J lost 8 bases, and 10 bases stayed unmatched. Germline assignment: CDR1 MNHEY and CDR2 SMNVEV (reference sequence). The DNA of the CDR3 is TGTGCCAGCAGTTCCTCACTAGCGGGAGGGCCGGCGGGGGAGCTGTTTTTT. Its protein product is CASSSSLAGGPAGELFF.

The table lists this clone with a count of one. The chain has TRBV7-6 and TRBJ1-2; 9 bases are a match to TRBD1. The CDR3 covers 17 residues. The germline V gene has CDR1 SGHVS and CDR2 FNYEAQ. Germline trimming cut 2 bases from V and 6 bases from J; bases unmatched to any gene: 13. CDR3 sequence reads: CASSLRHTGGEDNGYTF. Here the CDR3 DNA reads TGTGCCAGCAGCTTACGCCATACAGGGGGCGAAGATAATGGCTACACCTTC.

The chain carries TRBV18 and TRBJ1-2, with D perhaps matching TRBD1 (5 bases). Per germline, CDR1 KGHSH and CDR2 LQKENI. V lost 2 bases, J lost 4 bases, and 11 bases lay in between. The CDR3 has 14 residues. The CDR3 DNA is TGTGCCAGCTCACCATCGGGGGACTTCTATGGCTACACCTTC. This translates into CASSPSGDFYGYTF.

This clone was recorded once. The CDR3 coding sequence is TGCGCCAGCAGCCAAGTTCGACTAGTTAGGGACAATGAGCAGTTCTTC. This encodes CASSQVRLVRDNEQFF. V is TRBV4-1 and J is TRBJ2-1; D might be TRBD2 (6 bases). V was cut by 1 base and J by 5 bases, with 15 bases left in between. Germline V gene sequence: CDR1 MGHRA, CDR2 YSYEKL. The CDR3 covers 16 residues.

The V gene is TRBV9, the J gene TRBJ2-5; D may be TRBD1 (6 bases). Germline V lookup: CDR1 SGDLS, CDR2 YYNGEE. The CDR3 contains 14 residues. The V end lost 3 bases, the J end lost 2 bases, and 11 bases lay between the germline ends. The CDR3 coding sequence is TGTGCCAGCAGCGCAACGGACAGTCAAGAGACCCAGTACTTC. Encoded protein: CASSATDSQETQYF.

The V and J genes are TRBV7-2 and TRBJ1-2, with no clear D. V was clipped by 1 base and J by 7 bases, with 7 bases between them. The germline V gene encodes CDR1 SGHTA and CDR2 FQGNSA. The CDR3 sequence is 12 residues long. The CDR3 DNA is TGTGCCAGCAGCTTAGGCGCGGGTGGCTACACCTTC. Protein product: CASSLGAGGYTF.

V gene TRBV2 combines with J gene TRBJ1-1; D is possibly TRBD1 (6 bases). Germline V gene sequence: CDR1 SNHLY, CDR2 FYNNEI. The CDR3 totals 17 residues. V gave up 0 bases and J gave up 4 bases, with 18 bases separating them. The CDR3 sequence: CASSEAFKTVGATEAFF. DNA of the CDR3: TGTGCCAGCAGTGAAGCGTTTAAAACCGTGGGGGCCACTGAAGCTTTCTTT.

The rearrangement joins TRBV6-1 to TRBJ2-2; 8 bases are a match to TRBD2. Germline V CDR1 and CDR2: MNHNS, SASEGT. The CDR3 consists of 15 residues. Trimming at V came to 6 bases and at J to 5 bases, leaving 8 bases not matched to a gene. CDR3 sequence: CASSGRGARTGELFF. The DNA of the CDR3 is TGTGCCAGCAGCGGGAGGGGGGCGAGGACCGGGGAGCTGTTTTTT.

V is TRBV6-1 and J is TRBJ2-5, with 11 bases aligning to TRBD1. This CDR3 has 14 amino acids. CDR1 MNHNS and CDR2 SASEGT come from the germline V gene. The junction had 3 bases not matched to a gene; V was cut back by 2 bases and J by 7 bases. CDR3 sequence reads: CASSESGTGGTQYF. CDR3 DNA sequence: TGTGCCAGCAGTGAATCCGGGACAGGGGGGACCCAGTACTTC.

The V call is TRBV9, the J call TRBJ2-7; a possible D gene is TRBD2 (6 bases). There are 14 residues in the CDR3. V was pared by 7 bases and J by 0 bases, with 14 bases between. Per the germline V gene, CDR1 is SGDLS and CDR2 is YYNGEE. CDR3 protein: CASGSGVSSYEQYF. CDR3 bases: TGTGCCAGCGGGTCGGGGGTTAGCTCCTACGAGCAGTACTTC.

V is TRBV18 and J is TRBJ2-5; 7 bases fit TRBD1. With 4 bases clipped from V and 5 bases from J, the junction kept 7 bases outside the gene matches. The CDR3 is 14 residues long. Germline-derived CDR1 and CDR2 are KGHSH and LQKENI. The CDR3 sequence: CASSLRQGFETQYF. DNA for the CDR3: TGTGCCAGCTCACTACGACAGGGTTTCGAGACCCAGTACTTC.